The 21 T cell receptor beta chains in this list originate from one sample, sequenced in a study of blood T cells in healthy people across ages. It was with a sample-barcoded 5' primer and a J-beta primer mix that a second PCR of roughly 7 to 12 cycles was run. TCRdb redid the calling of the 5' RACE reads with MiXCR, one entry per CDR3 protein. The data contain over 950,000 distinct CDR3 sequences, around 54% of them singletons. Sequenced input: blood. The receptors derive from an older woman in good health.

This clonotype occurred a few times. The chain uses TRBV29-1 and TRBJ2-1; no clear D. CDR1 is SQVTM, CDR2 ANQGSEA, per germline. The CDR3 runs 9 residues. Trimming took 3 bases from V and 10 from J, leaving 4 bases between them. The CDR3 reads CSVDREQFF. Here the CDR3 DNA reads TGCAGCGTTGACAGGGAGCAGTTCTTC.

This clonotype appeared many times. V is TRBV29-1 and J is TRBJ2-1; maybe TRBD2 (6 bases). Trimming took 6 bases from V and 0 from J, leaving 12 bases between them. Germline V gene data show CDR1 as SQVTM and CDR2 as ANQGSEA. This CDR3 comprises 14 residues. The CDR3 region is CSVEGTSSYNEQFF. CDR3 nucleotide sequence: TGCAGCGTAGAGGGGACTTCCTCCTACAATGAGCAGTTCTTC.

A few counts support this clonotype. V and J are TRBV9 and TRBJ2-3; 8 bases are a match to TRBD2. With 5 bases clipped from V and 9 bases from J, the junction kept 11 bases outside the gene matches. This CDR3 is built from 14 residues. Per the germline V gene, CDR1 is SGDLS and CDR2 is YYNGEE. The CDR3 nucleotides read TGTGCCAGCAGGCCCCCACGGGAGGGCGAAACGCAGTATTTT. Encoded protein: CASRPPREGETQYF.

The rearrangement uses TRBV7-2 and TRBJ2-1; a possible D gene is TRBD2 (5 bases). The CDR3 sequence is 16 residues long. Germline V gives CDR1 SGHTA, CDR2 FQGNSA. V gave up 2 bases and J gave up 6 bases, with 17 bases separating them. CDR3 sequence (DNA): TGTGCCAGCAGCTTAATAACGCGGGCAAACCCCAATGAGCAGTTCTTC. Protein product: CASSLITRANPNEQFF.

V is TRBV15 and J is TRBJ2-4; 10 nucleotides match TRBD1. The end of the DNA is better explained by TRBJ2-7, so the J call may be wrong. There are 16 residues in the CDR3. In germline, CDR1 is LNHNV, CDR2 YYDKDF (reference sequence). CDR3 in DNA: TGTGCCACCAGCAGAGCCGGGACAGGGGTAAACTACGAGCAGTACTTC. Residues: CATSRAGTGVNYEQYF.

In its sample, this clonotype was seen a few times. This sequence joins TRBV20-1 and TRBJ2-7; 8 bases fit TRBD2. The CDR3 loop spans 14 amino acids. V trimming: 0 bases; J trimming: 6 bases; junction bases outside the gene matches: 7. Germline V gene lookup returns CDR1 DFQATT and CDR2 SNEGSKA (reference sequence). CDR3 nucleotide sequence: TGCAGTGCTAGAGATCCCGGGAGGGACTCCGAGCAGTACTTC. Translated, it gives CSARDPGRDSEQYF.

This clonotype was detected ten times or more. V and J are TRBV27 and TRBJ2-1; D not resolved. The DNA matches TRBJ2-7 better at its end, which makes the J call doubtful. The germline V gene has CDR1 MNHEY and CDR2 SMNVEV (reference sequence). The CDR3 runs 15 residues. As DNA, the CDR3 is TGTGCCAGCAGTTTATCGGTCAGCTCCTACAATGAGCAGTACTTC. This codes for CASSLSVSSYNEQYF.

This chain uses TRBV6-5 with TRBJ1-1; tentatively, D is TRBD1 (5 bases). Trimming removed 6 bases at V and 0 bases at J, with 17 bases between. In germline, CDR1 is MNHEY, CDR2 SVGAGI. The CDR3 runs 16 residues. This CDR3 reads CASSLGAEYMNTEAFF. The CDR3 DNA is TGTGCCAGCAGCCTCGGGGCCGAGTACATGAACACTGAAGCTTTCTTT.

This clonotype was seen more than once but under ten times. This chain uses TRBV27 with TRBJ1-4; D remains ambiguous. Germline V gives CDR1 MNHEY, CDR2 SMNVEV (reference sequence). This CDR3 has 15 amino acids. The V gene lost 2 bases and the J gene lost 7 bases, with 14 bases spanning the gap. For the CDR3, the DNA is TGTGCCAGCAGTTTAACCATCGAGGAGGCTGAAAAACTGTTTTTT. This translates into CASSLTIEEAEKLFF.

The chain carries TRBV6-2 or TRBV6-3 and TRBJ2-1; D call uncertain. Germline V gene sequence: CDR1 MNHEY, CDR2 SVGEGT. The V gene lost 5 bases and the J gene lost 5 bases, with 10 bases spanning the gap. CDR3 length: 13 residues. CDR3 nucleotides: TGTGCCAGCAGTCAAGGGTTCGACAATGAGCAGTTCTTC. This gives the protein CASSQGFDNEQFF.

This CDR3 is CASRAGASNEQFF. CDR3 nucleotides: TGTGCCAGCAGGGCGGGAGCGAGCAATGAGCAGTTCTTC. This rearrangement joins TRBV4-2 to TRBJ2-1; TRBD2 matches at 7 bases. Trimming removed 6 bases from V and 6 bases from J; junction bases left unmatched: 5. Germline CDR1 LGHNA, CDR2 YNFKEQ. This CDR3 has 13 residues.

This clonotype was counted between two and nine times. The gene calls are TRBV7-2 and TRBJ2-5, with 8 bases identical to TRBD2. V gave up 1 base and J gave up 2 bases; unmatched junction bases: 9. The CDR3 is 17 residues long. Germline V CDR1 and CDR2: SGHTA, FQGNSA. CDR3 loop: CASSLGLTGGGQETQYF. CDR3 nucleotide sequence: TGTGCCAGCAGCTTAGGTCTTACGGGAGGGGGGCAAGAGACCCAGTACTTC.

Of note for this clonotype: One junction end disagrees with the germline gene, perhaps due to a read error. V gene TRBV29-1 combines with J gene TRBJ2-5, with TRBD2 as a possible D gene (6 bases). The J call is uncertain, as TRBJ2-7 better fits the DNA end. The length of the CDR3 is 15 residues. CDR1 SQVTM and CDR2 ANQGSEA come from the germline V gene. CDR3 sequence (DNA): TGCAGCGTCGCAGGGATGGGGGGATTCTCCGACGAGCAGTACTTC. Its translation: CSVAGMGGFSDEQYF.

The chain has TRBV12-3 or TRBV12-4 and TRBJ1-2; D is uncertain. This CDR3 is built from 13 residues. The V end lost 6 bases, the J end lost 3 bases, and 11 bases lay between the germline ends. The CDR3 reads CASSLNFYYGYTF. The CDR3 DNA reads TGTGCCAGCAGCCTAAATTTCTACTATGGCTACACCTTC.

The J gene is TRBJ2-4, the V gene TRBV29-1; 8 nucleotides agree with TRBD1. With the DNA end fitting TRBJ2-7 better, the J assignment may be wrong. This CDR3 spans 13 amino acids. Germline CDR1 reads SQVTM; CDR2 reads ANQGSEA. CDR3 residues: CSVVGRGPYEQYF. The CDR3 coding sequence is TGCAGCGTTGTGGGCAGGGGGCCTTACGAGCAGTACTTC.

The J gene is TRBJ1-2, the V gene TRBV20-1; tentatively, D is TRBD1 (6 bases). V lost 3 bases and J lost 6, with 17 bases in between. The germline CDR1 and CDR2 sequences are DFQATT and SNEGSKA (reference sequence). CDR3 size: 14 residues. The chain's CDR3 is CSASGGLSIHGYTF. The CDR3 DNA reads TGCAGTGCTAGTGGGGGCCTAAGTATTCATGGCTACACCTTC.

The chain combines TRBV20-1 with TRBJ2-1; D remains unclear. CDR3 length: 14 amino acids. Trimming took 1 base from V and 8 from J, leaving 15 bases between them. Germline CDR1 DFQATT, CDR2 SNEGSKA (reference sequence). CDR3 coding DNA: TGCAGTGCTAGAGCGGCTACCTCTTGGGATGAGCAGTTCTTC. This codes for CSARAATSWDEQFF.

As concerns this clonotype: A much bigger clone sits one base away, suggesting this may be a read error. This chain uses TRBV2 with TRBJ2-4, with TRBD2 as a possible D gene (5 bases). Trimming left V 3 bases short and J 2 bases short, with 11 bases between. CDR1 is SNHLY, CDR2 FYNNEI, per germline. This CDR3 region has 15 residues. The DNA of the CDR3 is TGTGCCAGCAGTGATCCCAGACTAACCAAAAACATTCAGTACTTC. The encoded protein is CASSDPRLTKNIQYF. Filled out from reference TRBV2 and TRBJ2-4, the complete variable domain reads EPEVTQTPSHQVTQMGQEVILRCVPISNHLYFYWYRQILGQKVEFLVSFYNNEISEKSEIFDDQFSVERPDGSNFTLKIRSTKLEDSAMYFCASSDPRLTKNIQYFGAGTRLSVL.

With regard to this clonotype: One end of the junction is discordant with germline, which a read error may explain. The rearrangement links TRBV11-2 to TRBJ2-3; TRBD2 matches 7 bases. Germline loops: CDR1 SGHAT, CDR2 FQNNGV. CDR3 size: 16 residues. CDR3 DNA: TGTGCCAACAGCCCCTTATGGGGGACTAACACAGATACGCAGTATTTT. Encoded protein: CANSPLWGTNTDTQYF.

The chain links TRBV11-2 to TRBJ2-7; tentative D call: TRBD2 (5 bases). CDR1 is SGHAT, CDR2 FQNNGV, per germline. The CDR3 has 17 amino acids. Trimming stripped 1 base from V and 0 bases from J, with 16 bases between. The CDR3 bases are TGTGCCAGCAGCTTAGGCGGACTGACAAGGAGCTCCTACGAGCAGTACTTC. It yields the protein CASSLGGLTRSSYEQYF. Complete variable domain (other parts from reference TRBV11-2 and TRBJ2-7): EAGVAQSPRYKIIEKRQSVAFWCNPISGHATLYWYQQILGQGPKLLIQFQNNGVVDDSQLPKDRFSAERLKGVDSTLKIQPAKLEDSAVYLCASSLGGLTRSSYEQYFGPGTRLTVT.

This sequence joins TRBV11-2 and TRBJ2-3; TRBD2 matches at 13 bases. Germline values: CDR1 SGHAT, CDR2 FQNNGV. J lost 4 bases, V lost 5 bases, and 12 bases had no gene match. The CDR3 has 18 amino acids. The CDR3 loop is CASSPSRRTSGSPDTQYF. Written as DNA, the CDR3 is TGTGCCAGCAGCCCGAGTCGGCGGACTAGCGGGAGCCCAGATACGCAGTATTTT.